Below are 32 T cell receptor beta chains sequenced from a single sample in a study of human T cells and chemical hapten exposure. TCRdb itself ran the RACE reads through MiXCR, one entry per CDR3 protein. The table records about 360,000 distinct CDR3 sequences, roughly 6.9% of them present only once. Time point denoted: patch test 1, 2 weeks after DPC sensitization. Treatment: therapeutic diphenylcyclopropenone sensitization with weekly scalp DPC. Source: whole blood, taken in connection with sensitization to the hapten diphenylcyclopropenone (DPC). The receptors come from a young woman with alopecia areata. Some clones in this sample may be carry-over from other donors' samples.

The rearrangement links TRBV7-3 to TRBJ2-2, with 7 bases identical to TRBD2. This CDR3 region has 16 residues. In germline, CDR1 is SGHTA, CDR2 FQGTGA. The J segment lost 2 bases and the V segment lost 5 bases, leaving 8 bases of the junction unmatched. CDR3 amino acids: CASSPLGGGNTGELFF. CDR3 nucleotides: TGTGCCAGCAGCCCCCTAGGCGGGGGAAACACCGGGGAGCTGTTTTTT.

The table lists this clonotype with many counts. This rearrangement joins TRBV6-2 or TRBV6-3 to TRBJ2-7; no clear D. Germline CDR1 is MNHEY and CDR2 is SVGEGT. Deletions cut 2 bases from V and 7 bases from J, with 9 bases between. The CDR3 length is 12 residues. The CDR3 sequence is CASSYPEFEQYF. In DNA, the CDR3 is TGTGCCAGCAGTTACCCGGAATTTGAGCAGTACTTC.

This clonotype was recorded at least ten times. J is TRBJ2-1 and V is TRBV12-5; D call uncertain. The CDR3 is 11 residues long. Per the germline V gene, CDR1 is LGHNT and CDR2 is FRNRAP. V was clipped by 11 bases and J by 6 bases, with 11 bases between them. The CDR3: CASARTNEQFF. The DNA of the CDR3 is TGTGCTTCCGCCCGGACCAATGAGCAGTTCTTC.

This clonotype was detected only a few times. The J gene is TRBJ1-5, the V gene TRBV6-2 or TRBV6-3; no reliable D call. V dropped 5 bases and J dropped 5 bases, with 7 bases sitting between them. This CDR3 has 12 amino acids. Germline CDR1 and CDR2: MNHEY and SVGEGT. The CDR3 coding sequence is TGTGCCAGCAGTGCCAGCTATCAGCCCCAGCATTTT. This codes for CASSASYQPQHF.

This clonotype appeared a few times. V usage is TRBV6-6 and J usage is TRBJ1-1; D might be TRBD1 (6 bases). Germline CDR1 is MNHNY and CDR2 is SVGAGI (reference sequence). The CDR3 spans 14 residues. Trimming took off 7 bases at V and 3 bases at J, with 15 bases between the two ends. The CDR3: CASTRGAGDTEAFF. The CDR3 coding sequence is TGTGCCAGCACCCGCGGGGCAGGGGACACTGAAGCTTTCTTT.

There are many counts of this clonotype. The chain uses TRBV7-9 and TRBJ2-3; D remains ambiguous. CDR1 and CDR2 (germline): SEHNR, FQNEAQ (reference sequence). V dropped 8 bases and J dropped 2 bases, with 11 bases sitting between them. This CDR3 spans 13 amino acids. CDR3 DNA: TGTGCCAGCCGACCTGGGTCCACAGATACGCAGTATTTT. As protein: CASRPGSTDTQYF.

This clonotype has more than one count but fewer than ten. This chain joins TRBV5-6 and TRBJ2-3; D gene unclear. The germline V gene encodes CDR1 SGHDT and CDR2 YYEEEE. This CDR3 has 16 residues. Trimming took off 4 bases at V and 1 base at J, with 16 bases between the two ends. The CDR3 region is CASSPAAGWGTDTQYF. The CDR3 coding sequence is TGTGCCAGCAGCCCCGCGGCAGGTTGGGGCACAGATACGCAGTATTTT.

This clonotype was recorded at least ten times. The chain joins TRBV27 to TRBJ1-6, with 7 bases fitting TRBD1. CDR1 is MNHEY and CDR2 is SMNVEV in the germline V gene (reference sequence). The CDR3 has 14 residues. V trimming: 5 bases; J trimming: 5 bases; junction bases outside the gene matches: 3. Here the CDR3 reads CASSQGGDNSPLHF. The CDR3 region has the DNA TGTGCCAGCAGTCAGGGGGGGGATAATTCACCCCTCCACTTT.

This clonotype appeared many times. The gene calls are TRBV7-2 and TRBJ2-1; no clear D gene. The CDR3 has 14 amino acids. From germline, CDR1 is SGHTA and CDR2 FQGNSA. V was pared by 1 base and J by 0 bases, with 4 bases between. Here the CDR3 DNA reads TGTGCCAGCAGCTTAGGATTCTCCTACAATGAGCAGTTCTTC. Translating it yields CASSLGFSYNEQFF. The variable domain in full, completed from reference TRBV7-2 and TRBJ2-1, reads GAGVSQSPSNKVTEKGKDVELRCDPISGHTALYWYRQSLGQGLEFLIYFQGNSAPDKSGLPSDRFSAERTGGSVSTLTIQRTQQEDSAVYLCASSLGFSYNEQFFGPGTRLTVL.

This clonotype was seen repeatedly, ten times or more. The V gene is TRBV9, the J gene TRBJ1-2; D might be TRBD1 (5 bases). V was pared by 1 base and J by 8 bases, with 21 bases between. Per germline, CDR1 SGDLS and CDR2 YYNGEE. The CDR3 covers 16 residues. CDR3 in amino acids: CASSVLSDSYPPGYTF. DNA for the CDR3: TGTGCCAGCAGCGTACTCAGCGACAGCTACCCCCCGGGCTACACCTTC.

The chain recombines TRBV29-1 with TRBJ1-2, with D hard to call. This CDR3 comprises 11 residues. Germline CDR1 and CDR2: SQVTM and ANQGSEA. Trimming pared 4 bases from V and 7 bases from J, leaving 10 bases between. CDR3 region: CSVASESGYTF. As DNA, the CDR3 is TGCAGCGTTGCTTCAGAATCTGGCTACACCTTC.

This clonotype was found a few times. This chain joins TRBV27 and TRBJ1-1; weak D call: TRBD1 (6 bases). This CDR3 region has 13 residues. Trimming took off 5 bases at V and 3 bases at J, with 10 bases between the two ends. CDR1 is MNHEY, CDR2 SMNVEV, per germline (reference sequence). This CDR3 reads CASSQGRYTEAFF. CDR3 in DNA: TGTGCCAGCAGTCAGGGGCGCTACACTGAAGCTTTCTTT.

In this sample, this clonotype turned up a few times. The chain links TRBV7-9 to TRBJ1-1; maybe TRBD1 (5 bases). CDR3 length: 16 residues. Germline values: CDR1 SEHNR, CDR2 FQNEAQ (reference sequence). V was shortened by 5 bases and J by 1 base, with 17 bases between the two germline ends. CDR3 sequence reads: CASSAQVGAKNTEAFF. As DNA, the CDR3 is TGTGCCAGCAGCGCCCAAGTAGGGGCAAAGAACACTGAAGCTTTCTTT.

The sample holds a few counts of this clonotype. The chain has TRBV9 and TRBJ1-3; 8 positions agree with TRBD1. Germline V lookup: CDR1 SGDLS, CDR2 YYNGEE. V lost 3 bases, J lost 0 bases, and 5 bases stayed unmatched. CDR3 length equals 16 residues. The CDR3 nucleotides are TGTGCCAGCAGCGAGGGACAGGCGAACTCTGGAAACACCATATATTTT. This codes for CASSEGQANSGNTIYF.

This rearrangement joins TRBV7-2 to TRBJ2-4; TRBD1 agrees at 8 bases. The ends lost 0 bases at V and 9 bases at J; junction bases unmatched: 10. The germline gives CDR1 SGHTA, CDR2 FQGNSA. This CDR3 is 16 amino acids long. The CDR3 loop reads CASSLASRGPLGIQYF. DNA of the CDR3: TGTGCCAGCAGCTTAGCAAGCAGGGGGCCCTTGGGCATTCAGTACTTC.

This clonotype has a count of ten or more. The V and J genes are TRBV20-1 and TRBJ2-1; D perhaps matches TRBD2 (6 bases). CDR1 and CDR2 from the germline V gene are DFQATT and SNEGSKA (reference sequence). The CDR3 spans 12 residues. Trimming pared 6 bases from V and 5 bases from J, leaving 11 bases between. The CDR3 loop is CSARDFNNEQFF. DNA for the CDR3: TGCAGTGCGCGGGACTTCAACAATGAGCAGTTCTTC.

The chain links TRBV28 to TRBJ2-5; the match to TRBD2 covers 8 bases. Germline V gene sequence: CDR1 MDHEN, CDR2 SYDVKM. The CDR3 consists of 13 residues. V trimming: 6 bases; J trimming: 4 bases; junction bases outside the gene matches: 4. The DNA of the CDR3 is TGTGCCAGCAGCCACGGGACTAGAGAGACCCAGTACTTC. As protein: CASSHGTRETQYF.

This clonotype was seen more than once but under ten times. V and J are TRBV10-3 and TRBJ1-6; D remains unclear. Trimming pared 2 bases from V and 10 bases from J, leaving 9 bases between. Germline lookup yields CDR1 ENHRY and CDR2 SYGVKD. The CDR3 length is 13 residues. The CDR3 reads CAISEGVGSPLHF. The CDR3, as DNA: TGTGCCATCAGTGAGGGGGTGGGCTCACCCCTCCACTTT.

This clonotype was picked up many times. The chain recombines TRBV7-9 with TRBJ2-3, with D maybe TRBD1 (5 bases). V was pared by 1 base and J by 4 bases, with 15 bases between. Germline CDR1 and CDR2: SEHNR and FQNEAQ (reference sequence). This CDR3 has 16 amino acids. As DNA, the CDR3 is TGTGCCAGCAGCTTAGGGGGCCAAGCCCTCGCAGATACGCAGTATTTT. It yields the protein CASSLGGQALADTQYF. Full variable domain (remainder filled in from reference TRBV7-9 and TRBJ2-3): DTGVSQNPRHKITKRGQNVTFRCDPISEHNRLYWYRQTLGQGPEFLTYFQNEAQLEKSRLLSDRFSAERPKGSFSTLEIQRTEQGDSAMYLCASSLGGQALADTQYFGPGTRLTVL.

In its sample, this clonotype was seen a few times. The V call is TRBV6-2 or TRBV6-3, the J call TRBJ2-5; no clear D gene. CDR3 length: 13 residues. Trimming removed 8 bases at V and 0 bases at J, with 10 bases between. Germline CDR1 reads MNHEY; CDR2 reads SVGEGT. CDR3 DNA: TGTGCCAGCCGTTTTTATAACCAAGAGACCCAGTACTTC. Translation gives CASRFYNQETQYF.

Of note for this clonotype: One end of the junction fails to match germline, which may point to a read error. The rearrangement uses TRBV7-8 and TRBJ2-5, with 9 bases lining up with TRBD2. The CDR3 contains 16 residues. CDR1 is SGHVS, CDR2 FQNEAQ, per germline. CDR3 region: CASRFRTSVARETQYF. Written as DNA, the CDR3 is TGTGCCAGCCGCTTCAGGACTAGCGTCGCGAGAGAGACCCAGTACTTC.

The chain joins TRBV6-2 or TRBV6-3 to TRBJ1-5; D is unclear. Germline CDR1 and CDR2: MNHEY and SVGEGT. The CDR3 totals 13 residues. V gave up 4 bases and J gave up 4 bases, with 8 bases separating them. The CDR3 here is CASSSLNNQPQHF. The CDR3 nucleotides are TGTGCCAGCAGTTCCCTGAATAATCAGCCCCAGCATTTT.

Only a few counts were recorded for this clonotype. V usage is TRBV20-1 and J usage is TRBJ1-5, with D perhaps TRBD1 (5 bases). The CDR3 runs to 13 residues. Deletions cut 6 bases from V and 0 bases from J, with 9 bases between. Germline V lookup: CDR1 DFQATT, CDR2 SNEGSKA (reference sequence). In nucleotides, the CDR3 is TGCAGTGCGCTGACAGATAGCAATCAGCCCCAGCATTTT. Translation gives CSALTDSNQPQHF.

This clonotype was recorded many times. The rearrangement links TRBV13 to TRBJ2-7; TRBD1 matches at 8 bases. The CDR3 is made up of 14 amino acids. The germline CDR1 and CDR2 sequences are PRHDT and FYEKMQ (reference sequence). V trimming: 4 bases; J trimming: 2 bases; junction bases outside the gene matches: 4. The CDR3 is CASSSRQGTYEQYF. The CDR3 DNA is TGTGCCAGCAGCTCGAGACAGGGGACCTACGAGCAGTACTTC.

V is TRBV4-1 and J is TRBJ1-5, with D uncertain. The ends were cut back, 0 bases at V and 0 bases at J, with 9 bases in the middle. CDR1 MGHRA and CDR2 YSYEKL come from the germline V gene. This CDR3 is 16 amino acids long. CDR3 in amino acids: CASSQDHSGSNQPQHF. For the CDR3, the DNA is TGCGCCAGCAGCCAAGATCATAGTGGTAGCAATCAGCCCCAGCATTTT.

The V gene is TRBV15, the J gene TRBJ1-2; D is ambiguous. The CDR3 totals 13 residues. In germline, CDR1 is LNHNV, CDR2 YYDKDF (reference sequence). Between the trimmed V and J ends, which lost 1 base and 9 bases, there was a span of 12 bases. This CDR3 is CATSRVGLRRYTF. The CDR3 coding sequence is TGTGCCACCAGCAGAGTAGGGTTACGTCGCTACACCTTC.

This clonotype has a handful of counts. This sequence joins TRBV20-1 and TRBJ2-5, with TRBD2 matching 7 bases. The J segment lost 3 bases and the V segment lost 3 bases, leaving 4 bases of the junction unmatched. The CDR3 runs to 13 residues. Germline assignment: CDR1 DFQATT and CDR2 SNEGSKA (reference sequence). The chain's CDR3 is CSASPGGEETQYF. CDR3 nucleotide sequence: TGCAGTGCTAGCCCTGGGGGGGAAGAGACCCAGTACTTC.

This clonotype was counted at least ten times. The rearrangement links TRBV6-6 to TRBJ1-2, with D uncertain. Germline values: CDR1 MNHNY, CDR2 SVGAGI (reference sequence). V lost 6 bases to trimming and J lost 3 bases, with 8 bases between them. The CDR3 is 12 residues long. This CDR3 reads CASSPSDYGYTF. As DNA, the CDR3 is TGTGCCAGCAGCCCGTCAGACTATGGCTACACCTTC.

The chain employs TRBV6-6 and TRBJ1-2; D unresolved. Trimming pared 6 bases from V and 2 bases from J, leaving 19 bases between. The CDR3 runs to 16 residues. In germline, CDR1 is MNHNY, CDR2 SVGAGI (reference sequence). CDR3 sequence: CASSPAAVSLNYGYTF. CDR3 coding DNA: TGTGCCAGCAGCCCGGCGGCAGTTAGTCTAAACTATGGCTACACCTTC.

This clonotype was picked up a small number of times. The chain carries TRBV11-2 and TRBJ2-2; possibly TRBD1 for D (5 bases). CDR1 and CDR2 from the germline V gene are SGHAT and FQNNGV. The V end lost 5 bases, the J end lost 7 bases, and 14 bases lay between the germline ends. CDR3 length equals 14 residues. CDR3 sequence reads: CASSHRGAGGELFF. The CDR3 coding sequence is TGTGCCAGCAGCCATAGGGGTGCCGGCGGGGAGCTGTTTTTT.

There are many counts of this clonotype. This chain joins TRBV12-3 or TRBV12-4 and TRBJ2-6, with a weak D call TRBD1 (5 bases). V lost 3 bases and J lost 0, with 6 bases in between. The CDR3 loop spans 15 amino acids. The CDR3 DNA sequence: TGTGCCAGCAGTTTGGGGCACTCTGGGGCCAACGTCCTGACTTTC. This gives the protein CASSLGHSGANVLTF.

This clonotype was detected only a few times. The V gene is TRBV6-6, the J gene TRBJ2-7; the match to TRBD2 covers 7 bases. The CDR3 covers 15 residues. J was trimmed by 3 bases and V by 6 bases; bases with no gene match: 11. Germline loops: CDR1 MNHNY, CDR2 SVGAGI (reference sequence). The DNA of the CDR3 is TGTGCCAGCAGCTTCCTACTCGGGAGGCTCTACGAGCAGTACTTC. It encodes CASSFLLGRLYEQYF.